Sequencing of this TCR beta chain was carried out in a study of T cells after yellow fever vaccination. Across the whole study: Low-cell-number fractions underwent preparation using SMART-Seq v4 Ultra Low Input.

As TCR cDNA was made by 5'RACE template switching, a universal primer site and UMIs were added. TCRdb reprocessed the 5' RACE reads via MiXCR and lists one record per CDR3 protein. The sample contains around 400,000 distinct CDR3 sequences, roughly 11% of which appear only once. The CDR3 is made up of 13 amino acids. Trimming cost V 5 bases and J 5 bases, with 12 bases left between them. This clonotype was recorded a few times. The antigen is not known. Study-level results: Re-detected after boosting: most primary clones, about 95% of CD4 and under 90% of CD8. When the response was secondary, it was weaker but reached its peak faster, day 5 versus 15.

The specimen comprised PBMCs, sampled on the day of the first yellow fever vaccination. The source is a man younger than 30 who received the YFV17D yellow fever vaccine. This sequence joins TRBV12-3 or TRBV12-4 and TRBJ2-5, with a tentative D call TRBD2 (5 bases). CDR3 sequence (DNA): TGTGCCAGCAGTCGGGATCCGGGGGAGACCCAGTACTTC. Amino acid sequence: CASSRDPGETQYF.